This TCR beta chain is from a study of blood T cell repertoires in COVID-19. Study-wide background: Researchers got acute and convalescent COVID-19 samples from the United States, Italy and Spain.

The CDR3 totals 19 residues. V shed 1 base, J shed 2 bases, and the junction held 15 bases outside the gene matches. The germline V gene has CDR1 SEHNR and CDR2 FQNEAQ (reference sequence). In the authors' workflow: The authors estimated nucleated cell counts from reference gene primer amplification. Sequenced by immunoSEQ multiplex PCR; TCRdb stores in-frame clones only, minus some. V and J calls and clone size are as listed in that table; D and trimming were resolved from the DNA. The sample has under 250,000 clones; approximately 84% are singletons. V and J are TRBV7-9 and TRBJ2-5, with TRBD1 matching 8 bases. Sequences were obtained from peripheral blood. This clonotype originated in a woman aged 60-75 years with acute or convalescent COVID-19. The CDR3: CASSLGIGAGTGPQETQYF. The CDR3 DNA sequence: TGTGCCAGCAGCTTAGGTATCGGAGCCGGGACAGGCCCTCAAGAGACCCAGTACTTC.